The 29 T cell receptor beta chains in this list originate from one sample, sequenced in a study of beta chain features in type 1 diabetes (dated by TCRdb to the late 2010s). Library preparation used the immunoSEQ multiplex PCR assay. All of the isolated RNA was reverse transcribed with the High Capacity cDNA Reverse Transcription Kit, so expressed TCRB transcripts were sequenced. The table comes from immuneACCESS by way of TCRdb, which keeps in-frame sequences with V and J called. Part of the clones is missing from these tables; in studies checked, under half for an unresolved V gene and the rest for unknown reasons. For this sample there are some 410,000 clones; around 13% appear just once. Together, the top ten hold roughly 0.038% of the sample. Sequencing used naive CD4+ T cells from blood. According to the study, the label for this sample's cell subset or site signals: true naive CD4+ T cells. The receptors stem from a young man in good health.

This sequence joins TRBV4-3 and TRBJ2-5; D not resolved. The length of the CDR3 is 13 residues. In germline, CDR1 is LGHNA, CDR2 YSLEER. Deletions cut 1 base from V and 3 bases from J, with 6 bases between. The CDR3 sequence: CASSQGREETQYF. CDR3 sequence (DNA): TGCGCCAGCAGCCAAGGACGGGAAGAGACCCAGTACTTC.

The chain employs TRBV5-1 and TRBJ2-1; 8 nucleotides align to TRBD1. CDR1 and CDR2 (germline): SGHRS, YFSETQ. V shed 4 bases and J 9 bases; nucleotides not matched to a gene: 9. The CDR3 has 14 residues. CDR3 region: CASSPDRELAEQFF. CDR3 DNA sequence: TGCGCCAGCAGCCCGGACAGGGAGTTGGCTGAGCAGTTCTTC.

The chain joins TRBV6-1 to TRBJ2-1; D perhaps matches TRBD2 (6 bases). The V gene lost 9 bases and the J gene lost 2 bases, with 17 bases spanning the gap. This CDR3 contains 15 residues. Germline V gives CDR1 MNHNS, CDR2 SASEGT. The CDR3 DNA follows: TGTGCCAGTCTTGTCGCGGGACGCACCTACAATGAGCAGTTCTTC. Its protein product is CASLVAGRTYNEQFF.

This clone showed up just a few times. The CDR3 DNA reads TGTGCCAGCAGCGCCATTACAGGGGCCAACGTCCTGACTTTC. Translating gives CASSAITGANVLTF. V is TRBV5-4 and J is TRBJ2-6, with unresolved D. The CDR3 is 14 amino acids. CDR1 SGHNT and CDR2 YYREEE come from the germline V gene (reference sequence). The V gene lost 4 bases and the J gene lost 4 bases, with 9 bases spanning the gap.

The J gene is TRBJ1-1, the V gene TRBV19; perhaps TRBD1 as D (5 bases). Trimming took off 10 bases at V and 0 bases at J, with 9 bases between the two ends. There are 12 residues in the CDR3. Germline V gene sequence: CDR1 LNHDA, CDR2 SQIVND (reference sequence). The CDR3: CATGFMNTEAFF. In nucleotides, the CDR3 is TGTGCCACAGGGTTCATGAACACTGAAGCTTTCTTT.

The gene calls are TRBV7-2 and TRBJ2-5, with 11 bases identical to TRBD2. With V trimmed by 5 bases and J by 1 base, 6 bases remained unmatched. This CDR3 contains 16 residues. Looked up from germline, CDR1 is SGHTA and CDR2 is FQGNSA. Here the CDR3 DNA reads TGTGCCAGCAGCCCCAATAGCGGGGGGGCCCAAGAGACCCAGTACTTC. It specifies CASSPNSGGAQETQYF.

The chain employs TRBV5-6 and TRBJ1-3; D gene unclear. Germline V gene sequence: CDR1 SGHDT, CDR2 YYEEEE. V gave up 0 bases and J gave up 0 bases, with 7 bases separating them. This CDR3 has 15 amino acids. CDR3 nucleotides: TGTGCCAGCAGCTTGGGGCCTAGCTCTGGAAACACCATATATTTT. This sequence encodes CASSLGPSSGNTIYF.

Concerning this clone itself: A much larger clone is a single base away; this may be a read error. V usage is TRBV29-1 and J usage is TRBJ2-5, with TRBD1 as a possible D gene (5 bases). V lost 5 bases and J 4 bases, leaving 8 bases between the germline ends. Germline V gives CDR1 SQVTM, CDR2 ANQGSEA. The CDR3 spans 11 residues. DNA for the CDR3: TGCAGCGTTCTGGGGCCAGAGACCCAGTACTTC. It is translated as CSVLGPETQYF.

This clone came up a few times. The chain combines TRBV21-1 with TRBJ2-7; the table's D call of TRBD1 was not tested on the DNA. TRBV21-1 is annotated as a pseudogene. CDR3 length equals 14 residues. The CDR3 DNA is TGTGCCAGCAGAAGGACAGGATGGACCTACGAGCAGTACGTC. Protein product: CASRRTGWTYEQYV.

This chain joins TRBV11-3 and TRBJ2-5, with TRBD2 matching 10 bases. The junction had 4 bases not matched to a gene; V was cut back by 1 base and J by 2 bases. This CDR3 has 16 amino acids. Germline lookup yields CDR1 SGHNT and CDR2 YENEEA. CDR3 sequence reads: CASSLVLAGVQETQYF. In nucleotides, the CDR3 is TGTGCCAGCAGCTTAGTGCTAGCGGGAGTTCAAGAGACCCAGTACTTC.

Here the CDR3 reads CASSLRAEETQYF. DNA for the CDR3: TGTGCCAGCAGCCTGAGGGCAGAAGAGACCCAGTACTTC. The chain combines TRBV7-9 with TRBJ2-5; maybe TRBD2 (5 bases). The CDR3 runs 13 residues. Germline V gives CDR1 SEHNR, CDR2 FQNEAQ (reference sequence). V was pared by 5 bases and J by 3 bases, with 10 bases between.

This clone turned up a few times. The genes are TRBV5-1 and TRBJ2-7; unclear D gene. The CDR3 has 13 residues. V lost 4 bases and J 6 bases, leaving 14 bases between the germline ends. Germline V gene sequence: CDR1 SGHRS, CDR2 YFSETQ. The CDR3 region is CASSPEPGGEQYV. DNA for the CDR3: TGCGCCAGCAGCCCCGAACCCGGCGGCGAGCAGTACGTC.

This clone has a handful of counts. The genes are TRBV7-9 and TRBJ2-3; D is undetermined. Trimming left V 1 base short and J 0 bases short, with 5 bases between. There are 14 residues in the CDR3. Looked up from germline, CDR1 is SEHNR and CDR2 is FQNEAQ (reference sequence). The CDR3 DNA reads as TGTGCCAGCAGCTTAGTCAGGAGCACAGATACGCAGTATTTT. Translating gives CASSLVRSTDTQYF.

This clone showed up just a few times. The chain joins TRBV5-4 to TRBJ2-3, with D perhaps TRBD1 (8 bases). The germline V gene has CDR1 SGHNT and CDR2 YYREEE (reference sequence). The CDR3 consists of 16 residues. V was cut by 6 bases and J by 2 bases, with 19 bases left in between. In DNA form, the CDR3 reads TGTGCCAGCACCCCACAGGGGGGGACTACCACAGATACGCAGTATTTT. It yields the protein CASTPQGGTTTDTQYF.

V usage is TRBV11-2 and J usage is TRBJ2-1; maybe TRBD2 (5 bases). V was pared by 5 bases and J by 8 bases, with 13 bases between. Germline assignment: CDR1 SGHAT and CDR2 FQNNGV. CDR3 length equals 13 residues. CDR3: CASSRTLLDEQFF. CDR3 DNA: TGTGCCAGCAGCAGGACTCTCTTAGATGAGCAGTTCTTC.

V and J are TRBV15 and TRBJ1-1, with 10 bases identical to TRBD1. Germline V CDR1 and CDR2: LNHNV, YYDKDF (reference sequence). Germline trimming cut 2 bases from V and 6 bases from J; bases unmatched to any gene: 6. This CDR3 has 15 residues. The CDR3 loop reads CATSRPPGQGPEAFF. For the CDR3, the DNA is TGTGCCACCAGCAGACCTCCGGGACAGGGGCCTGAAGCTTTCTTT.

This clone was seen a few times. The V gene is TRBV5-6, the J gene TRBJ1-2; D unclear. The length of the CDR3 is 14 residues. V was trimmed by 1 base and J by 6 bases, leaving 13 bases between them. Germline V gives CDR1 SGHDT, CDR2 YYEEEE. The CDR3 loop reads CASSLRWGGDGYTF. The CDR3 coding sequence is TGTGCCAGCAGCTTGAGATGGGGTGGCGATGGCTACACCTTC. Full variable domain (remainder filled in from reference TRBV5-6 and TRBJ1-2): DAGVTQSPTHLIKTRGQQVTLRCSPKSGHDTVSWYQQALGQGPQFIFQYYEEEERQRGNFPDRFSGHQFPNYSSELNVNALLLGDSALYLCASSLRWGGDGYTFGSGTRLTVV.

The gene calls are TRBV14 and TRBJ1-2; D may be TRBD1 (6 bases). CDR1 is SGHDN and CDR2 is FVKESK in the germline V gene. V was trimmed by 2 bases and J by 4 bases, leaving 8 bases between them. This CDR3 region has 13 residues. Here the CDR3 reads CASSQKQGYGYTF. The CDR3 bases are TGTGCCAGCAGCCAAAAACAGGGCTATGGCTACACCTTC.

The genes are TRBV29-1 and TRBJ2-3, with 7 bases that match TRBD2. The CDR3 consists of 14 residues. The V segment lost 4 bases and the J segment 4 bases; nucleotides outside the gene matches: 8. Germline V gene sequence: CDR1 SQVTM, CDR2 ANQGSEA. CDR3 in DNA: TGCAGCGTTGTACGCGGGAGCTCGTCAGATACGCAGTATTTT. Amino acid sequence: CSVVRGSSSDTQYF.

The chain carries TRBV7-9 and TRBJ1-3; no clear D gene. CDR1 and CDR2 from the germline V gene are SEHNR and FQNEAQ (reference sequence). The germline V and J ends were trimmed by 4 bases and 0 bases, with 13 bases remaining between them. The CDR3 totals 16 residues. CDR3 bases: TGTGCCAGCAGCTGGACCGCTTGGAGCTCTGGAAACACCATATATTTT. The encoded protein is CASSWTAWSSGNTIYF.

The sample holds a few counts of this clone. The chain links TRBV7-8 to TRBJ2-2, with 12 nucleotides matching TRBD2. There are 15 residues in the CDR3. With V trimmed by 4 bases and J by 5 bases, 2 bases remained unmatched. Germline CDR1 is SGHVS and CDR2 is FQNEAQ. CDR3 protein: CASSSGLAGTGELFF. The CDR3 DNA follows: TGTGCCAGCAGCTCCGGACTAGCGGGAACCGGGGAGCTGTTTTTT.

This clone was seen only a few times. The chain has TRBV5-6 and TRBJ2-3, with D unresolved. The CDR3 totals 11 residues. Germline V gene data show CDR1 as SGHDT and CDR2 as YYEEEE. V was pared by 2 bases and J by 5 bases, with 3 bases between. The CDR3 reads CASSFLDTQYF. In DNA form, the CDR3 reads TGTGCCAGCAGCTTTTTAGATACGCAGTATTTT.

V gene TRBV15 combines with J gene TRBJ2-7; D not certain. The CDR3 has 11 amino acids. The V and J ends lost 6 bases and 2 bases respectively, with 5 bases between them. Germline V gene data show CDR1 as LNHNV and CDR2 as YYDKDF (reference sequence). The CDR3: CATRPAYEQYV. CDR3 nucleotide sequence: TGTGCCACCAGGCCGGCCTACGAGCAGTACGTC.

Concerning this clone: Other DNA sequences within the sample encode an identical CDR3. The CDR3 here is CASSQGSYEQYF. DNA for the CDR3: TGTGCCAGCAGCCAGGGGTCCTACGAGCAGTACTTC. The chain carries TRBV14 and TRBJ2-7; D unclear. Germline V gene sequence: CDR1 SGHDN, CDR2 FVKESK. Trimming took 3 bases from V and 1 from J, leaving 4 bases between them. The CDR3 sequence is 12 residues long.

This clone was detected a few times. The chain recombines TRBV2 with TRBJ2-1; D gene unclear. The CDR3 has 15 amino acids. The germline V and J ends were trimmed by 6 bases and 6 bases, with 18 bases remaining between them. From germline, CDR1 is SNHLY and CDR2 FYNNEI. The CDR3 DNA reads as TGTGCCAGCAGCTCGGGCGCCGGGTTTGGCAATGAGCAGTTCTTC. The encoded protein is CASSSGAGFGNEQFF.

This clone was counted between two and nine times. V is TRBV6-1 and J is TRBJ2-5, with D unresolved. V shed 7 bases and J shed 5 bases, with 5 bases lying between them. The germline V gene has CDR1 MNHNS and CDR2 SASEGT. The CDR3 consists of 10 residues. The CDR3 here is CASMGETQYF. In DNA, the CDR3 is TGTGCCAGCATGGGGGAGACCCAGTACTTC.

The rearrangement links TRBV19 to TRBJ2-1; 11 bases fit TRBD2. There are 14 residues in the CDR3. The germline gives CDR1 LNHDA, CDR2 SQIVND (reference sequence). J lost 8 bases, V lost 5 bases, and 5 bases had no gene match. The CDR3: CASSQLAGVYEQFF. CDR3 bases: TGTGCCAGTAGTCAACTAGCGGGAGTCTATGAGCAGTTCTTC.

The rearrangement uses TRBV15 and TRBJ2-3; TRBD2 might be the D (5 bases). The CDR3 consists of 16 residues. V lost 1 base to trimming and J lost 2 bases, with 13 bases between them. Germline assignment: CDR1 LNHNV and CDR2 YYDKDF (reference sequence). CDR3 sequence: CATSRGDYQTTDTQYF. For the CDR3, the DNA is TGTGCCACCAGCAGAGGCGACTATCAGACCACAGATACGCAGTATTTT. Supplemented by reference TRBV15 and TRBJ2-3, the full variable domain reads DAMVIQNPRYQVTQFGKPVTLSCSQTLNHNVMYWYQQKSSQAPKLLFHYYDKDFNNEADTPDNFQSRRPNTSFCFLDIRSPGLGDTAMYLCATSRGDYQTTDTQYFGPGTRLTVL.

This clone was detected a few times. The chain employs TRBV11-2 and TRBJ1-6; possibly TRBD1 for D (6 bases). Per germline, CDR1 SGHAT and CDR2 FQNNGV. The CDR3 spans 17 residues. Trimming left V 0 bases short and J 9 bases short, with 18 bases between. Written as DNA, the CDR3 is TGTGCCAGCAGCTTAGAGCGGGACGGCAGGGGTAGTTCACCCCTCCACTTT. It yields the protein CASSLERDGRGSSPLHF.